A selection of T cell receptor beta chains follows, all from one sample in a study of blood T cell repertoires in COVID-19. Sequencing used immunoSEQ multiplex PCR; TCRdb keeps in-frame clones, though not all of them. Altogether about 160,000 clones are present, approximately 81% being singletons, with the ten largest covering under 4%. Source material: peripheral blood. The source of these receptors is a human donor with acute or convalescent COVID-19. The donor label of this sample is uncertain. CDR3s include the opening cysteine and the closing phenylalanine or tryptophan. Each record gives: V gene, clone size, D gene, J gene, CDR3 DNA, CDR3 protein. A D gene is named only where the DNA matches it firmly. Clone sizes are given selectively: once, few, many, or a class where the clone is expanded.

V: TRBV7-2
size: .
D: .
J: TRBJ1-5
DNA: TGTGCCAGCAGCTTAGATAGGGGCGGCAATCAGCCCCAGCATTTT
CDR3: CASSLDRGGNQPQHF

V: TRBV5-6
size: once
D: .
J: TRBJ2-3
DNA: TGTGCCAGCAGCCGAACACTAGCTGGTACGCAGTATTTT
CDR3: CASSRTLAGTQYF

V: TRBV12-3/TRBV12-4
size: .
D: TRBD1
J: TRBJ1-2
DNA: TGTGCCAGCAGCCCGGACAGGAACTATGGCTACACCTTC
CDR3: CASSPDRNYGYTF

V: TRBV29-1
size: .
D: .
J: TRBJ1-2
DNA: TGCAGCGTTGAACGGACGCAGGGACTCTATGGCTACACCTTC
CDR3: CSVERTQGLYGYTF

V: TRBV28
size: .
D: .
J: TRBJ2-7
DNA: TGTGCCAGCAGTCGACAGCTTCCCTACTACGAGCAGTACTTC
CDR3: CASSRQLPYYEQYF

V: TRBV7-6
size: .
D: .
J: TRBJ2-2
DNA: TGTGCCAGCAGCCCAGATACCGGGGAGCTGTTTTTT
CDR3: CASSPDTGELFF

V: TRBV11-2
size: .
D: .
J: TRBJ2-1
DNA: TGTGCCAGCAGCTTAGCTTCTGGCTTACAGTTCTTC
CDR3: CASSLASGLQFF

V: TRBV29-1
size: .
D: .
J: TRBJ2-3
DNA: TGCAGCGTTCGACAGGCTGGGAGCACAGATACGCAGTATTTT
CDR3: CSVRQAGSTDTQYF

V: TRBV9
size: .
D: TRBD2
J: TRBJ2-2
DNA: TGTGCCAGCAGCGCGAACCCCGGGACTAGCGGCGGGGAGCTGTTTTTT
CDR3: CASSANPGTSGGELFF

V: TRBV5-1
size: .
D: TRBD2
J: TRBJ2-7
DNA: TGCGCCAGCAGCTTGGGGCGGGGGGGCCTGAGTGAGGAGCAGTACTTC
CDR3: CASSLGRGGLSEEQYF

V: TRBV15
size: few
D: TRBD1
J: TRBJ2-3
DNA: TGTGCCACCAGCCGAGGGACAGGGACTAGCACAGATACGCAGTATTTT
CDR3: CATSRGTGTSTDTQYF

V: TRBV10-1
size: .
D: TRBD2
J: TRBJ2-5
DNA: TGCGCCAGCGCCACTAGCGGGGGGCGCCAAGAGACCCAGTACTTC
CDR3: CASATSGGRQETQYF

V: TRBV3-1/TRBV3-2
size: .
D: .
J: TRBJ1-5
DNA: TGTGCCAGCAGCCAAACACAGGGCAATCAGCCCCAGCATTTT
CDR3: CASSQTQGNQPQHF

V: TRBV25-1
size: .
D: .
J: TRBJ1-5
DNA: TGTGCCAGCAGTGAACGGTACTGGCCCCAGCATTTT
CDR3: CASSERYWPQHF

V: TRBV11-3
size: .
D: .
J: TRBJ2-7
DNA: TGTGCCAGCAGCTCAGGGCAGGAGCAATCCTCTGAGCAGTACTTC
CDR3: CASSSGQEQSSEQYF

V: TRBV7-3
size: .
D: TRBD1
J: TRBJ1-1
DNA: TGTGCCAGCAGCCCAGCAGGGGGCATGAACACTGAAGCTTTCTTT
CDR3: CASSPAGGMNTEAFF

V: TRBV10-1
size: .
D: .
J: TRBJ1-1
DNA: TGCGCCAGCAGTGATCGGTGGGGCGTGCAGAACGATGAAGCTTTCTTT
CDR3: CASSDRWGVQNDEAFF

V: TRBV5-1
size: .
D: TRBD2
J: TRBJ2-3
DNA: TGCGCCAGCCGGGAGGTGGGGCATTCCAGCACAGATACGCAGTATTTT
CDR3: CASREVGHSSTDTQYF

V: TRBV2
size: .
D: TRBD1
J: TRBJ1-3
DNA: TGTGCCAGCACTAGGGACAGGGGGCTGGAGGGAAACACCATATATTTT
CDR3: CASTRDRGLEGNTIYF

V: TRBV5-1
size: .
D: TRBD1
J: TRBJ1-6
DNA: TGCGCCAGCAGCGCGGGACAGGGTAGATCGAGCTCCTATAATTCACCCCTCCACTTT
CDR3: CASSAGQGRSSSYNSPLHF

V: TRBV6-5
size: .
D: .
J: TRBJ1-1
DNA: TGTGCCAGCAGTTACTCCCAGGCGAACACTGAAGCTTTCTTT
CDR3: CASSYSQANTEAFF

V: TRBV5-4
size: .
D: .
J: TRBJ1-2
DNA: TGTGCCAGCAGCGATGGACAGCGCTATGGCTACACCTTC
CDR3: CASSDGQRYGYTF

V: TRBV7-9
size: .
D: .
J: TRBJ2-7
DNA: TGTGCCAGCAGCTTAGACGGAAGGGGATACGAGCAGTACTTC
CDR3: CASSLDGRGYEQYF

V: TRBV7-9
size: .
D: .
J: TRBJ2-1
DNA: TGTGCCAGCACCCAAACTATCTACAATGAGCAGTTCTTC
CDR3: CASTQTIYNEQFF

V: TRBV28
size: .
D: .
J: TRBJ2-7
DNA: TGTGCCAGCAGTTTGTATTCGGGTTCCTCCTACGAGCAGTACTTC
CDR3: CASSLYSGSSYEQYF

V: TRBV28
size: .
D: .
J: TRBJ2-7
DNA: TGTGCCAGCAGTTTATTACAGGGCCACGAGCAGTACTTC
CDR3: CASSLLQGHEQYF

V: TRBV2
size: .
D: .
J: TRBJ1-2
DNA: TGTGCCAGCAGTGGAGGCGAGGGATCTGGGTATGGCTACACCTTC
CDR3: CASSGGEGSGYGYTF

V: TRBV5-4
size: .
D: .
J: TRBJ1-3
DNA: TGTGCCAGCAGCCCCCGGAGGGGAAACACCATATATTTT
CDR3: CASSPRRGNTIYF

V: TRBV18
size: .
D: TRBD2
J: TRBJ2-2
DNA: TGTGCCAGCTCAAGCGGGACTAGCGGGGCCTTGAACACCGGGGAGCTGTTTTTT
CDR3: CASSSGTSGALNTGELFF

V: TRBV19
size: .
D: .
J: TRBJ1-2
DNA: TGTGCCAGTAGCCAGGGGACCCATAAAAGGGGCCTCTATGGCTACACCTTC
CDR3: CASSQGTHKRGLYGYTF

V: TRBV19
size: .
D: TRBD1
J: TRBJ1-6
DNA: TGTGCCAGTAGTGGGACAGCAGATTCACCCCTCCACTTT
CDR3: CASSGTADSPLHF

V: TRBV7-9
size: .
D: .
J: TRBJ1-5
DNA: TGTGCCAGCAGCTCGACAGTACTTGGAAAGCAGCCCCAGCATTTT
CDR3: CASSSTVLGKQPQHF

V: TRBV11-2
size: .
D: .
J: TRBJ2-7
DNA: TGTGCCAGCAGCTCATACAGGGACTACGAGCAGTACTTC
CDR3: CASSSYRDYEQYF

V: TRBV7-3
size: once
D: .
J: TRBJ1-1
DNA: TGTGCCAGCAGCTCATCGACACTGAACACTGAAGCTTTCTTT
CDR3: CASSSSTLNTEAFF

V: TRBV4-1
size: .
D: TRBD2
J: TRBJ2-3
DNA: TGCGCCAGCAGCCAACTCTGGCGGAGCGGGGGTCTGACAGATACGCAGTATTTT
CDR3: CASSQLWRSGGLTDTQYF

V: TRBV6-9
size: .
D: .
J: TRBJ2-5
DNA: TGTGCCAGCAGTTATCCCCAGGACCAAGAGACCCAGTACTTC
CDR3: CASSYPQDQETQYF

V: TRBV6-2/TRBV6-3
size: .
D: .
J: TRBJ1-1
DNA: TGTGCCAGCAGCAAAGTTGGAGGTCCGTTCATGAACACTGAAGCTTTCTTT
CDR3: CASSKVGGPFMNTEAFF

V: TRBV6-5
size: .
D: TRBD1
J: TRBJ2-6
DNA: TGTGCCAGCAGTTCTACAGGGGCTGGGGCCAACGTCCTGACTTTC
CDR3: CASSSTGAGANVLTF

V: TRBV19
size: .
D: .
J: TRBJ2-3
DNA: TGTGCCAGTAGTATATCGGGTTCCCTCACAGATACGCAGTATTTT
CDR3: CASSISGSLTDTQYF

V: TRBV5-1
size: once
D: .
J: TRBJ1-5
DNA: TGCGCCAGCAGCTTGGAGGGGAATAGCAATCAGCCCCAGCATTTT
CDR3: CASSLEGNSNQPQHF

V: TRBV28
size: .
D: TRBD1
J: TRBJ1-2
DNA: TGTGCCAGCAGTTTTTCGGGCAGGGGGGATGGCTACACCTTC
CDR3: CASSFSGRGDGYTF

V: TRBV11-2
size: .
D: .
J: TRBJ1-1
DNA: TGTGCCAGCACCCCTGGCGCGGCGGGGACTGAAGCTTTCTTT
CDR3: CASTPGAAGTEAFF

V: TRBV6-2/TRBV6-3
size: .
D: TRBD1
J: TRBJ1-2
DNA: TGTGCCAGCAGTTACAGGCCGGACAGGGCACAGACTAACTATGGCTACACCTTC
CDR3: CASSYRPDRAQTNYGYTF

V: TRBV21-1
size: .
D: .
J: TRBJ1-4
DNA: TGTGCCAGCAGCAAAGTCAGGGGGCGATCTAATGAAAAACTGTTTTTT
CDR3: CASSKVRGRSNEKLFF

V: TRBV7-9
size: .
D: .
J: TRBJ1-6
DNA: TGTGCCAGCAGCCCAAGGGGACTCCCCCGGGGCTCCTATAATTCACCCCTCCACTTT
CDR3: CASSPRGLPRGSYNSPLHF

V: TRBV5-1
size: .
D: TRBD1
J: TRBJ2-1
DNA: TGCGCCAGCAGCTTGCAGACAGGGGATTTTTCCAATGAGCAGTTCTTC
CDR3: CASSLQTGDFSNEQFF